This entry lists 25 T cell receptor beta chains sequenced from one sample in a study of blood T cell repertoires in COVID-19. Assay used: immunoSEQ multiplex PCR; TCRdb lists only in-frame clones, some missing. The sample consists of approximately 220,000 clones, approximately 85% of them appearing once. Sequenced input: peripheral blood. All receptors come from a woman aged 65 to 85 with acute or convalescent COVID-19.

V and J are TRBV6-4 and TRBJ2-3; 9 bases are a match to TRBD2. From germline, CDR1 is MRHNA and CDR2 SNTAGT. With 7 bases clipped from V and 0 bases from J, the junction kept 11 bases outside the gene matches. The CDR3 length is 17 residues. The CDR3, as DNA: TGTGCCAGCACGGGTAGCGGGGGTTCACAAAGCACAGATACGCAGTATTTT. This encodes CASTGSGGSQSTDTQYF.

The count of this clone is one. This sequence joins TRBV6-1 and TRBJ2-7; TRBD2 is a possible D gene (6 bases). The CDR3 consists of 16 residues. Trimming cost V 0 bases and J 7 bases, with 19 bases left between them. Per germline, CDR1 MNHNS and CDR2 SASEGT. Here the CDR3 reads CASSEATGGALREQYF. The CDR3 DNA reads as TGTGCCAGCAGTGAAGCCACCGGAGGGGCACTTAGGGAGCAGTACTTC.

This clone was recorded a few times. This chain uses TRBV19 with TRBJ1-3; TRBD1 matches at 9 bases. There are 20 residues in the CDR3. Germline loops: CDR1 LNHDA, CDR2 SQIVND (reference sequence). J gave up 0 bases and V 5 bases, and 17 bases lay outside the gene matches. This chain's CDR3 is CASSLLPGQGLWSSGNTIYF. The CDR3 DNA reads TGTGCCAGTAGTCTACTTCCGGGACAGGGACTGTGGAGCTCTGGAAACACCATATATTTT.

The V gene is TRBV18, the J gene TRBJ1-3, with D possibly matching TRBD1 (6 bases). Germline CDR1 and CDR2: KGHSH and LQKENI. This CDR3 spans 16 amino acids. Trimming cost V 3 bases and J 3 bases, with 15 bases left between them. The CDR3 loop is CASSPQWGLVGNTIYF. The CDR3 DNA follows: TGTGCCAGCTCACCCCAGTGGGGGCTGGTTGGAAACACCATATATTTT.

V gene TRBV12-3 or TRBV12-4 combines with J gene TRBJ2-3; 7 bases match TRBD2. The CDR3 is made up of 13 amino acids. V trimming: 5 bases; J trimming: 6 bases; junction bases outside the gene matches: 5. The DNA of the CDR3 is TGTGCCAGCAGTCTGGGGGGGGATGATACGCAGTATTTT. Protein: CASSLGGDDTQYF.

This chain uses TRBV7-9 with TRBJ1-1; a possible D gene is TRBD1 (5 bases). This CDR3 spans 13 amino acids. Germline CDR1 and CDR2: SEHNR and FQNEAQ (reference sequence). V gave up 5 bases and J gave up 1 base, with 8 bases separating them. CDR3 coding DNA: TGTGCCAGCAGCAACCAGGGGAACACTGAAGCTTTCTTT. It encodes CASSNQGNTEAFF.

This rearrangement joins TRBV7-9 to TRBJ1-1; D is ambiguous. The ends were cut back, 5 bases at V and 2 bases at J, with 9 bases in the middle. Germline-derived CDR1 and CDR2 are SEHNR and FQNEAQ (reference sequence). The CDR3 is made up of 13 amino acids. The CDR3 here is CASSSRGNTEAFF. The CDR3 region has the DNA TGTGCCAGCAGCAGCCGGGGTAACACTGAAGCTTTCTTT.

J is TRBJ1-1 and V is TRBV6-4; no firm D call. The germline CDR1 and CDR2 sequences are MRHNA and SNTAGT. This CDR3 spans 14 amino acids. V was pared by 5 bases and J by 1 base, with 11 bases between. The CDR3 nucleotides read TGTGCCAGCAGTATAGGAGGGTCGAACACTGAAGCTTTCTTT. Its protein product is CASSIGGSNTEAFF.

The table lists this clone with a count of one. The chain has TRBV7-9 and TRBJ1-2; possible D gene TRBD1, 5 bases. CDR1 SEHNR and CDR2 FQNEAQ come from the germline V gene (reference sequence). This CDR3 is built from 15 residues. V gave up 1 base and J gave up 4 bases, with 13 bases separating them. Here the CDR3 reads CASSLGETVAYGYTF. In DNA, the CDR3 is TGTGCCAGCAGCTTAGGAGAGACAGTCGCCTATGGCTACACCTTC.

The gene calls are TRBV19 and TRBJ1-1; D is unclear. This CDR3 contains 15 residues. With 0 bases removed from V and 3 bases from J, the gap between germline ends came to 11 bases. Looked up from germline, CDR1 is LNHDA and CDR2 is SQIVND (reference sequence). The CDR3 sequence: CASSIDGQHHTEAFF. CDR3 bases: TGTGCCAGTAGTATAGATGGGCAGCATCACACTGAAGCTTTCTTT.

This clone was found once. The V gene is TRBV7-2, the J gene TRBJ1-1, with 7 bases fitting TRBD1. The V gene's germline CDR1 is SGHTA and CDR2 FQGNSA. J lost 0 bases, V lost 5 bases, and 3 bases had no gene match. This CDR3 region has 14 residues. The CDR3 bases are TGTGCCAGCAGCACAACAGGGGTGAACACTGAAGCTTTCTTT. This sequence encodes CASSTTGVNTEAFF.

This clone was observed a single time. This sequence joins TRBV7-2 and TRBJ1-5; 9 bases map to TRBD1. The CDR3 extends over 16 amino acids. The ends lost 5 bases at V and 4 bases at J; junction bases unmatched: 9. The germline V gene encodes CDR1 SGHTA and CDR2 FQGNSA. The CDR3 DNA reads TGTGCCAGCAGCAGAGAGGGACAGGGAAGGAATCAGCCCCAGCATTTT. This codes for CASSREGQGRNQPQHF.

The count of this clone is one. The rearrangement joins TRBV5-1 to TRBJ1-2, with D unresolved. The germline V gene has CDR1 SGHRS and CDR2 YFSETQ. CDR3 length equals 14 residues. Trimming stripped 4 bases from V and 3 bases from J, with 13 bases between. The DNA of the CDR3 is TGCGCCAGCAGCCGTAGAGGATTGGACTATGGCTACACCTTC. Residues: CASSRRGLDYGYTF.

This clone was seen a handful of times. The chain recombines TRBV6-2 or TRBV6-3 with TRBJ1-2, with no clear D. This CDR3 spans 13 amino acids. CDR1 MNHEY and CDR2 SVGEGT come from the germline V gene. The germline V and J ends were trimmed by 3 bases and 1 base, with 6 bases remaining between them. The CDR3 sequence is CASSYRVNYGYTF. CDR3 nucleotides: TGTGCCAGCAGTTATCGTGTTAACTATGGCTACACCTTC.

This sequence joins TRBV14 and TRBJ2-7, with TRBD1 identical over 7 bases. Germline V CDR1 and CDR2: SGHDN, FVKESK. The CDR3 has 14 residues. The V and J ends lost 0 bases and 5 bases, in that order; junction bases with no gene match: 4. CDR3 amino acids: CASSQDGQEDEQYF. CDR3 DNA sequence: TGTGCCAGCAGCCAAGATGGACAGGAGGACGAGCAGTACTTC.

The table lists this clone with a few counts. This rearrangement joins TRBV7-9 to TRBJ2-7, with D tentatively TRBD1 (5 bases). There are 15 residues in the CDR3. CDR1 and CDR2 (germline): SEHNR, FQNEAQ (reference sequence). The ends were cut back, 6 bases at V and 3 bases at J, with 18 bases in the middle. CDR3 nucleotide sequence: TGTGCCAGCAGTTCCCCAGGGCAGGCCTACTACGAGCAGTACTTC. The encoded protein is CASSSPGQAYYEQYF.

A few counts support this clone. This sequence joins TRBV7-2 and TRBJ2-3, with 8 bases matching TRBD1. V gave up 5 bases and J gave up 3 bases; unmatched junction bases: 4. Germline CDR1 reads SGHTA; CDR2 reads FQGNSA. The length of the CDR3 is 14 residues. In DNA form, the CDR3 reads TGTGCCAGCAGCCAGACAGGGGAAACAGATACGCAGTATTTT. Translation gives CASSQTGETDTQYF.

The J gene is TRBJ1-5, the V gene TRBV2, with a tentative D call TRBD1 (5 bases). The V gene's germline CDR1 is SNHLY and CDR2 FYNNEI. This CDR3 is built from 14 residues. The V gene lost 6 bases and the J gene lost 4 bases, with 13 bases spanning the gap. The CDR3: CASSLGQLNQPQHF. The CDR3, as DNA: TGTGCCAGCAGCCTTGGACAATTAAATCAGCCCCAGCATTTT.

The chain carries TRBV18 and TRBJ2-7; 12 nucleotides align to TRBD1. After removal of 3 bases from V and 6 bases from J, the junction contained 6 bases not matched to a gene. The CDR3 is 15 residues long. Germline V CDR1 and CDR2: KGHSH, LQKENI. The DNA of the CDR3 is TGTGCCAGCTCACCCGACCGGGACAGGGGGCCCGAGCAGTACTTC. Encoded protein: CASSPDRDRGPEQYF.

This chain links TRBV19 with TRBJ2-5; tentatively, D is TRBD2 (5 bases). The CDR3 loop spans 15 amino acids. CDR1 and CDR2 from the germline V gene are LNHDA and SQIVND (reference sequence). V lost 2 bases to trimming and J lost 4 bases, with 14 bases between them. The CDR3 is CASSIKGPGIETQYF. The CDR3 nucleotides read TGTGCCAGTAGTATAAAAGGGCCCGGGATAGAGACCCAGTACTTC. The variable domain in full, with the rest retrieved from reference TRBV19 and TRBJ2-5, is DGGITQSPKYLFRKEGQNVTLSCEQNLNHDAMYWYRQDPGQGLRLIYYSQIVNDFQKGDIAEGYSVSREKKESFPLTVTSAQKNPTAFYLCASSIKGPGIETQYFGPGTRLLVL.

The rearrangement links TRBV15 to TRBJ2-3; weak D call: TRBD2 (6 bases). Germline V lookup: CDR1 LNHNV, CDR2 YYDKDF (reference sequence). This CDR3 region has 13 residues. The germline V and J ends were trimmed by 5 bases and 6 bases, with 12 bases remaining between them. The CDR3 DNA sequence: TGTGCCACCAGCGGAAAAGGAGGGGATACGCAGTATTTT. The encoded protein is CATSGKGGDTQYF.

This rearrangement joins TRBV7-2 to TRBJ2-2, with no clear D. The CDR3 is 15 residues long. The germline V gene encodes CDR1 SGHTA and CDR2 FQGNSA. The V gene lost 2 bases and the J gene lost 2 bases, with 9 bases spanning the gap. Here the CDR3 DNA reads TGTGCCAGCAGCTTAAGTCAGGTCAACACCGGGGAGCTGTTTTTT. As protein: CASSLSQVNTGELFF. The full variable domain, rest sourced from reference TRBV7-2 and TRBJ2-2, is GAGVSQSPSNKVTEKGKDVELRCDPISGHTALYWYRQSLGQGLEFLIYFQGNSAPDKSGLPSDRFSAERTGGSVSTLTIQRTQQEDSAVYLCASSLSQVNTGELFFGEGSRLTVL.

This chain joins TRBV11-2 and TRBJ2-7, with TRBD1 matching over 8 bases. The CDR3 totals 14 residues. V shed 5 bases, J shed 2 bases, and the junction held 5 bases outside the gene matches. The germline CDR1 and CDR2 sequences are SGHAT and FQNNGV. CDR3: CASSTRTGTYEQYF. The CDR3 coding sequence is TGTGCCAGCAGCACCCGGACAGGGACCTACGAGCAGTACTTC.

This clone has just a few counts. The chain has TRBV4-3 and TRBJ2-3; a weak D match, TRBD2 (7 bases). There are 16 residues in the CDR3. Germline V gene data show CDR1 as LGHNA and CDR2 as YSLEER. Trimming removed 0 bases at V and 4 bases at J, with 14 bases between. CDR3 DNA: TGCGCCAGCAGCCAAGAATTGGGGGGGCCTTCAGATACGCAGTATTTT. Translated, it gives CASSQELGGPSDTQYF.

This sequence joins TRBV10-3 and TRBJ2-5; D uncertain. The V gene's germline CDR1 is ENHRY and CDR2 SYGVKD. V lost 2 bases and J lost 5, with 12 bases in between. This CDR3 contains 14 residues. The CDR3 DNA reads TGTGCCATCAGTGAGATACCCCCGCGGGAGACCCAGTACTTC. Residues: CAISEIPPRETQYF.